This is a list of T cell receptor beta chains from one sample in a study of cytomegalovirus exposure and HLA in healthy donors. The method was immunoSEQ multiplex PCR; TCRdb's version includes in-frame clones alone and lacks a portion of them. This repertoire comprises 100,000 to 150,000 clones; its ten largest clones make up 2.2%. Sequenced: PBMCs. These TCRs come from a man in his forties in good health and CMV-seronegative. Both conserved end residues are part of each CDR3. D genes are given only for firm matches.

D gene	V gene	J gene	CDR3 protein	CDR3 DNA
NA	TRBV9	TRBJ2-6	CASSVSAGANVLTF	TGTGCCAGCAGCGTCTCTGCTGGGGCCAACGTCCTGACTTTC
TRBD2	TRBV5-1	TRBJ2-1	CASSFSGSYNEQFF	TGCGCCAGCAGCTTTAGCGGGAGCTACAATGAGCAGTTCTTC
TRBD1	TRBV2	TRBJ1-5	CASSPRTGRGNQPQHF	TGTGCCAGCAGTCCCAGGACAGGGAGGGGCAATCAGCCCCAGCATTTT
NA	TRBV11-2	TRBJ1-5	CASSWGVDQPQHF	TGTGCCAGCAGCTGGGGGGTAGATCAGCCCCAGCATTTT
TRBD2	TRBV6-5	TRBJ2-7	CASGGSYFYEQYF	TGTGCCAGTGGCGGGAGTTATTTCTACGAGCAGTACTTC
TRBD1	TRBV29-1	TRBJ1-3	CSVSKRGGPNSGNTIYF	TGCAGCGTAAGCAAAAGAGGGGGCCCGAACTCTGGAAACACCATATATTTT
NA	TRBV6-5	TRBJ1-1	CASSYFRGTEAFF	TGTGCCAGCAGTTACTTCAGGGGAACTGAAGCTTTCTTT
NA	TRBV5-4	TRBJ1-4	CASSSPGNEKLFF	TGTGCCAGCAGCTCCCCGGGGAATGAAAAACTGTTTTTT
NA	TRBV5-4	TRBJ2-7	CASSHDLAGAPYEQYF	TGTGCCAGCAGCCACGACTTGGCGGGGGCTCCCTACGAGCAGTACTTC
NA	TRBV7-9	TRBJ2-7	CASSLDRLVFYEQYF	TGTGCCAGCAGCTTAGATCGTCTAGTTTTCTACGAGCAGTACTTC
NA	TRBV2	TRBJ2-3	CASSAGLPDTQYF	TGTGCCAGCAGTGCGGGACTCCCAGATACGCAGTATTTT
TRBD2	TRBV11-1	TRBJ2-7	CASSPGLAEGYEQYF	TGTGCCAGCAGCCCCGGACTAGCGGAGGGCTACGAGCAGTACTTC
TRBD1	TRBV28	TRBJ1-5	CASSPYRGDQPQHF	TGTGCCAGCAGTCCCTACAGGGGGGATCAGCCCCAGCATTTT
TRBD2	TRBV6-4	TRBJ2-7	CASSRLAGDEQYF	TGTGCCAGCAGTCGGCTAGCGGGAGACGAGCAGTACTTC
NA	TRBV6-5	TRBJ1-3	CASSFLVGGSGNTIYF	TGTGCCAGCAGTTTTCTCGTCGGGGGCTCTGGAAACACCATATATTTT
TRBD1	TRBV28	TRBJ2-7	CASSPRGRRYEQYF	TGTGCCAGCAGTCCGAGGGGGCGCAGGTACGAGCAGTACTTC
NA	TRBV28	TRBJ1-1	CASSSVLRGGTEAFF	TGTGCCAGCAGTTCCGTTCTCAGAGGAGGCACTGAAGCTTTCTTT
NA	TRBV27	TRBJ1-4	CASSLRWQVNEKLFF	TGTGCCAGCAGTTTAAGGTGGCAGGTTAATGAAAAACTGTTTTTT
NA	TRBV11-2	TRBJ2-7	CASSLERGTSYEQYF	TGTGCCAGCAGCTTAGAAAGGGGAACGTCCTACGAGCAGTACTTC
TRBD2	TRBV5-1	TRBJ2-7	CASSDPGTSYEQYF	TGCGCCAGCTCAGACCCCGGGACTAGCTACGAGCAGTACTTC
TRBD2	TRBV27	TRBJ2-7	CASSRAPSGSALYEQYF	TGTGCCAGCAGTCGGGCCCCTAGCGGGAGCGCGTTGTACGAGCAGTACTTC
TRBD1	TRBV30	TRBJ2-2	CAWSRDRATGELFF	TGTGCCTGGAGTAGGGACAGGGCCACCGGGGAGCTGTTTTTT
NA	TRBV27	TRBJ2-7	CASSQGGEQYF	TGTGCCAGCAGCCAGGGTGGGGAGCAGTACTTC
NA	TRBV7-2	TRBJ1-5	CASSPGAVIANQPQHF	TGTGCCAGCAGCCCAGGGGCAGTAATAGCAAATCAGCCCCAGCATTTT
TRBD1	TRBV19	TRBJ1-2	CASCRTGQGHLCTF	TGTGCCAGTTGTAGGACGGGACAGGGCCACCTATGCACCTTC
NA	TRBV7-9	TRBJ2-1	CASSFVPNEQFF	TGTGCCAGCAGCTTTGTCCCTAATGAGCAGTTCTTC
TRBD1	TRBV19	TRBJ1-3	CASGDWTGDSGNTIYF	TGTGCCAGCGGGGATTGGACAGGCGACTCTGGAAACACCATATATTTT
TRBD1	TRBV2	TRBJ1-1	CASRDRGQNTEAFF	TGTGCCAGCAGAGACAGGGGGCAGAACACTGAAGCTTTCTTT
NA	TRBV28	TRBJ1-5	CASSFLYRGNRQPQHF	TGTGCCAGCAGTTTTCTTTACCGGGGGAATCGGCAGCCCCAGCATTTT
TRBD1	TRBV7-2	TRBJ2-7	CASSSGTASYEQYF	TGTGCCAGCAGCTCCGGGACAGCCTCCTACGAGCAGTACTTC
NA	TRBV27	TRBJ1-1	CASSSRNGGTEAFF	TGTGCCAGCAGTTCCAGAAACGGCGGAACTGAAGCTTTCTTT
NA	TRBV18	TRBJ1-2	CASSPSRYYGYTF	TGTGCCAGCTCACCTAGCAGATACTATGGCTACACCTTC
TRBD1	TRBV11-2	TRBJ2-3	CASSFTGVTDTQYF	TGTGCCAGCAGCTTCACAGGGGTGACAGATACGCAGTATTTT
TRBD1	TRBV2	TRBJ2-7	CASSEGTGGSYEQYF	TGTGCCAGCAGTGAAGGGACAGGGGGATCTTACGAGCAGTACTTC
TRBD2	TRBV13	TRBJ2-3	CASSLDLPSGRTDTQYF	TGTGCCAGCAGCTTAGATCTTCCTAGCGGGAGGACAGATACGCAGTATTTT
TRBD2	TRBV9	TRBJ2-7	CASSPSGRRYEQYF	TGTGCCAGCAGCCCTAGCGGGAGGAGGTACGAGCAGTACTTC
NA	TRBV6-5	TRBJ1-2	CASSSLGTTAYGYTF	TGTGCCAGCAGTTCCCTCGGGACAACGGCCTATGGCTACACCTTC
TRBD2	TRBV7-2	TRBJ2-1	CASTPLAGYNEQFF	TGTGCCAGCACTCCCTTAGCGGGATACAATGAGCAGTTCTTC
TRBD1	TRBV11-2	TRBJ2-1	CASSDRVSEQFF	TGTGCCAGCAGCGACAGGGTATCAGAGCAGTTCTTC
TRBD1	TRBV10-3	TRBJ2-6	CAISGQSGQGSGANVLTF	TGTGCCATCAGTGGCCAATCGGGACAGGGGTCTGGGGCCAACGTCCTGACTTTC
TRBD1	TRBV30	TRBJ1-2	CARADRGPYTF	TGTGCCAGGGCCGACAGGGGGCCCTACACCTTC
NA	TRBV7-2	TRBJ2-1	CASSLDSPYEQFF	TGTGCCAGCAGCTTAGATTCTCCCTATGAGCAGTTCTTC
NA	TRBV7-7	TRBJ2-2	CASSDNPGELFF	TGTGCTAGCAGCGACAACCCCGGGGAGCTGTTTTTT
TRBD1	TRBV15	TRBJ2-3	CATSRRDRRTDTQYF	TGTGCCACCAGCCGCCGGGACAGGAGAACAGATACGCAGTATTTT
TRBD2	TRBV14	TRBJ2-7	CASSQRSGIRYEQYF	TGTGCCAGCAGCCAACGTAGCGGGATCCGGTACGAGCAGTACTTC
TRBD2	TRBV7-2	TRBJ2-1	CASSSGTSNEQFF	TGTGCCAGCAGCTCCGGGACTAGCAATGAGCAGTTCTTC
NA	TRBV4-1	TRBJ1-4	CASSQDLGGRIATNEKLFF	TGCGCCAGCAGCCAAGACCTCGGGGGGCGGATTGCAACTAATGAAAAACTGTTTTTT
TRBD2	TRBV28	TRBJ2-3	CASSLKGFGRGKITDTQYF	TGTGCCAGCAGTTTAAAAGGGTTTGGGCGGGGGAAGATAACAGATACGCAGTATTTT
TRBD2	TRBV27	TRBJ2-5	CASSPGLAGAPSYQETQYF	TGTGCCAGCAGCCCGGGACTAGCGGGAGCGCCTTCGTACCAAGAGACCCAGTACTTC
TRBD1	TRBV10-3	TRBJ1-1	CAIGKGQGPMNTEAFF	TGTGCCATCGGGAAGGGACAGGGCCCGATGAACACTGAAGCTTTCTTT
TRBD1	TRBV29-1	TRBJ1-1	CSVAYTGTGGFTEAFF	TGCAGCGTGGCTTACACCGGGACAGGGGGCTTCACTGAAGCTTTCTTT
NA	TRBV5-1	TRBJ2-5	CASSLRLAEGGETQYF	TGCGCCAGCAGCTTGAGGCTAGCGGAGGGGGGAGAGACCCAGTACTTC
TRBD2	TRBV10-3	TRBJ2-1	CAINRLAGGRDEQFF	TGTGCCATCAACCGACTAGCGGGAGGCAGGGATGAGCAGTTCTTC
NA	TRBV30	TRBJ1-1	CAWSRVTEAFF	TGTGCCTGGAGCAGGGTAACTGAAGCTTTCTTT
TRBD2	TRBV30	TRBJ2-7	CAWSSPGLPSYEQYF	TGTGCCTGGAGTTCCCCGGGACTACCCTCCTACGAGCAGTACTTC
NA	TRBV6-5	TRBJ1-5	CASRTGSQPQHF	TGTGCCAGCAGAACAGGGAGCCAGCCCCAGCATTTT
TRBD1	TRBV4-1	TRBJ2-7	CVSSQEGQTIEQYF	TGCGTCAGCAGCCAAGAGGGACAGACAATCGAGCAGTACTTC
NA	TRBV11-3	TRBJ2-7	CASSEGRGSYEQYF	TGTGCCAGCAGTGAGGGCAGGGGCTCCTACGAGCAGTACTTC
TRBD2	TRBV7-6	TRBJ2-7	CASSQLAVPYEQYF	TGTGCCAGCAGCCAACTAGCGGTCCCCTACGAGCAGTACTTC